Sequencing of this TCR beta chain was carried out in a study of read filtering for tumor transcriptome and immune sequencing. Study information: By R-ISS, stages I, II and III held around 8, 15 and 7 patients.

The library was built from about 400 ng RNA with molecular barcoded adaptors for alpha/delta and beta/gamma chains. TCRdb reanalysed the reads using MiXCR and keeps one entry per CDR3 protein. The sample consists of 100,000 to 150,000 distinct CDR3 sequences, 13% of them appearing once. In its sample, this clonotype was seen many times. The antigen remains undetermined. Study results and caveats: The sorted CD138-negative fraction was a mixed bone marrow immune population, not purified T cells. IR-seq and RNA-seq agreed better without single-read clonotypes.

This receptor was identified in a donor at least 40 years old with multiple myeloma. Sequencing was performed on a population of CD138-negative cells sorted from bone marrow.

The CDR3 sequence: CASSLFRSGKRSEQFF. The CDR3 DNA reads as TGTGCCAGCAGCTTATTTCGCAGCGGGAAGAGGAGTGAGCAGTTCTTC. The chain employs TRBV11-2 and TRBJ2-1; 7 bases are a match to TRBD2. V shed 2 bases, J shed 9 bases, and the junction held 13 bases outside the gene matches. The CDR3 covers 16 residues. Germline CDR1 reads SGHAT; CDR2 reads FQNNGV.